Reported below is one T cell receptor (beta chain). This sample is drawn from a study of CD8 T cells in Susac syndrome. Germline CDR1 SQVTM, CDR2 ANQGSEA. V dropped 6 bases and J dropped 0 bases, with 18 bases sitting between them. The CDR3 extends over 15 amino acids. An amount of RNA that ranged from roughly 0.5 to 1 ug was reverse transcribed with random hexamers. TCRdb redid the calling of the immunoSEQ multiplex PCR reads with MiXCR, one entry per CDR3 protein. The sample lists about 120,000 distinct CDR3 sequences, roughly 95% occurring once. V is TRBV29-1 and J is TRBJ2-7; unclear D gene. The TCR was taken from a human donor with Susac syndrome. Sequencing was performed on CD4+ T cells from PBMCs. CDR3 DNA: TGCAGCGTACGCGATTCTTCGCGGAACTCCTACGAGCAGTACTTC. It yields the protein CSVRDSSRNSYEQYF.